Each of the 27 T cell receptor beta chains below was sequenced from the same sample in a study of blood T cell repertoires in COVID-19. Using immunoSEQ multiplex PCR, the repertoire was profiled, and TCRdb retains in-frame clones only, with some absent. Counted here are 25,000 to 35,000 clones, under 90% occurring once; the ten biggest clones make up approximately 42%. Specimen: peripheral blood. The receptors shown here come from a woman older than 75 with acute or convalescent COVID-19.

This sequence joins TRBV18 and TRBJ1-2; a weak D match, TRBD1 (5 bases). Germline V CDR1 and CDR2: KGHSH, LQKENI. This CDR3 is built from 13 residues. The V gene lost 7 bases and the J gene lost 6 bases, with 15 bases spanning the gap. The CDR3 is CASFPFGGDGYTF. As DNA, the CDR3 is TGTGCCAGCTTCCCCTTCGGGGGGGATGGCTACACCTTC.

In regard to this clone: This clone may be a read error of a much larger clone one base away. The DNA of the CDR3 is TGCGCCAGCAGCTTGGGACAGGGGGCCGGGGAGCTGTTTTTT. Protein product: CASSLGQGAGELFF. This chain joins TRBV5-1 and TRBJ2-2; TRBD1 matches at 9 bases. V shed 0 bases and J 6 bases; nucleotides not matched to a gene: 0. CDR3 length: 14 residues. Germline loops: CDR1 SGHRS, CDR2 YFSETQ.

The chain has TRBV3-1 (or the pseudogene TRBV3-2) and TRBJ2-2; the match to TRBD1 covers 7 bases. The germline gives CDR1 LGHDT, CDR2 YNNKEL (reference sequence). J was trimmed by 6 bases and V by 8 bases; bases with no gene match: 9. This CDR3 has 14 residues. The CDR3 DNA follows: TGTGCCAGCGGAGCTCCTACAGGGGCCGGGGAGCTGTTTTTT. This gives the protein CASGAPTGAGELFF.

The chain carries TRBV25-1 and TRBJ1-5, with 8 bases that match TRBD1. Per the germline V gene, CDR1 is MGHDK and CDR2 is SYGVNS. The V segment lost 8 bases and the J segment 6 bases; nucleotides outside the gene matches: 9. The length of the CDR3 is 14 residues. The CDR3 region is CASGDRTGGQPQHF. DNA of the CDR3: TGTGCCAGCGGGGACAGGACTGGCGGTCAGCCCCAGCATTTT.

This clone is deemed large (0.1 to 1%). The V and J genes are TRBV9 and TRBJ1-5; 7 bases agree with TRBD1. Germline lookup yields CDR1 SGDLS and CDR2 YYNGEE. The J segment lost 0 bases and the V segment lost 4 bases, leaving 4 bases of the junction unmatched. The CDR3 covers 15 residues. CDR3 DNA sequence: TGTGCCAGCAGCACACAGGGGAATAGCAATCAGCCCCAGCATTTT. This encodes CASSTQGNSNQPQHF.

The genes are TRBV2 and TRBJ1-4; tentative D call: TRBD1 (6 bases). V lost 4 bases and J lost 5, with 14 bases in between. The CDR3 sequence is 15 residues long. The V gene's germline CDR1 is SNHLY and CDR2 FYNNEI. The CDR3 nucleotides read TGTGCCAGCAGTGTCGCAGGGGCAGAAAATGAAAAACTGTTTTTT. Residues: CASSVAGAENEKLFF.

The chain employs TRBV10-3 and TRBJ1-5, with D possibly being TRBD1 (5 bases). This CDR3 is built from 13 residues. Germline CDR1 is ENHRY and CDR2 is SYGVKD. The V and J ends lost 6 bases and 4 bases respectively, with 10 bases between them. The CDR3 loop is CAIRLTDNQPQHF. CDR3 coding DNA: TGTGCCATCAGGTTGACAGATAATCAGCCCCAGCATTTT.

This chain joins TRBV7-6 and TRBJ2-3; TRBD2 agrees at 9 bases. After removal of 5 bases from V and 3 bases from J, the junction contained 6 bases not matched to a gene. From germline, CDR1 is SGHVS and CDR2 FNYEAQ. CDR3 length equals 15 residues. This CDR3 is CASSRRTSDTDTQYF. The CDR3 DNA follows: TGTGCCAGCAGCCGGAGGACTAGCGATACAGATACGCAGTATTTT. Looking up the rest from reference TRBV7-6 and TRBJ2-3 gives the full variable domain: GAGVSQSPRYKVTKRGQDVALRCDPISGHVSLYWYRQALGQGPEFLTYFNYEAQQDKSGLPNDRFSAERPEGSISTLTIQRTEQRDSAMYRCASSRRTSDTDTQYFGPGTRLTVL.

This clone was counted between two and nine times. This chain connects TRBV11-2 to TRBJ2-1, with 7 bases matching TRBD2. After removal of 5 bases from V and 8 bases from J, the junction contained 15 bases not matched to a gene. The V gene's germline CDR1 is SGHAT and CDR2 FQNNGV. The CDR3 is 16 residues long. This CDR3 is CASSDSGRSFWDEQFF. The CDR3 coding sequence is TGTGCCAGCAGCGATAGCGGGCGGAGCTTTTGGGATGAGCAGTTCTTC.

This clone is a singleton in its sample. The CDR3 reads CAVLTGKTYEQYF. The CDR3 DNA reads TGTGCCGTCCTGACAGGAAAAACCTACGAGCAGTACTTC. The chain couples TRBV30 to TRBJ2-7, with a tentative D call TRBD1 (6 bases). Trimming took 8 bases from V and 2 from J, leaving 16 bases between them. The germline V gene has CDR1 GTSNPN and CDR2 SVGIG (reference sequence). This CDR3 contains 13 residues.

Only a few counts were recorded for this clone. The chain couples TRBV12-5 to TRBJ2-3; TRBD2 matches at 9 bases. Per the germline V gene, CDR1 is LGHNT and CDR2 is FRNRAP. Losses at the gene ends were 7 bases for V and 6 bases for J; bases not matched to a gene: 8. The CDR3 is 14 amino acids. CDR3 DNA: TGTGCTAGTGCCCTAGCGGGACCCAGGGATACGCAGTATTTT. Translated, it gives CASALAGPRDTQYF.

This clone has a handful of counts. The rearrangement joins TRBV5-1 to TRBJ2-5, with D possibly TRBD2 on 5 matching bases. This CDR3 has 14 residues. The germline V gene encodes CDR1 SGHRS and CDR2 YFSETQ. Trimming pared 4 bases from V and 4 bases from J, leaving 14 bases between. CDR3 residues: CASSPGGGLETQYF. The DNA for the CDR3 is TGCGCCAGCAGCCCCGGAGGCGGTTTAGAGACCCAGTACTTC.

This clone was found once. V and J are TRBV29-1 and TRBJ2-2; D ambiguous. CDR1 SQVTM and CDR2 ANQGSEA come from the germline V gene. The CDR3 is 13 residues long. Trimming removed 3 bases at V and 3 bases at J, with 8 bases between. The CDR3 nucleotides are TGCAGCGTTGATTCAGGTTACACCGGGGAGCTGTTTTTT. Protein product: CSVDSGYTGELFF.

The gene calls are TRBV19 and TRBJ1-1; 10 bases line up with TRBD1. Germline V gene lookup returns CDR1 LNHDA and CDR2 SQIVND (reference sequence). The CDR3 spans 14 residues. Trimming removed 5 bases from V and 7 bases from J; junction bases left unmatched: 7. The CDR3, as DNA: TGTGCCAGTAGTGTGAGACAGGGGGCGGGTGAAGCTTTCTTT. Protein sequence: CASSVRQGAGEAFF.

V is TRBV5-1 and J is TRBJ2-2, with D possibly being TRBD2 (5 bases). The V end was cut by 1 base, the J end by 0 bases, with 10 bases between. This CDR3 is 16 amino acids long. Germline V lookup: CDR1 SGHRS, CDR2 YFSETQ. In DNA, the CDR3 is TGCGCCAGCAGCTTGAGAGGGCGCGCGAACACCGGGGAGCTGTTTTTT. Its translation is CASSLRGRANTGELFF.

This clone was observed a few times. The V call is TRBV24-1, the J call TRBJ2-5; 10 bases fit TRBD1. CDR3 length: 15 amino acids. J gave up 2 bases and V 10 bases, and 9 bases lay outside the gene matches. Germline CDR1 KGHDR, CDR2 SFDVKD. CDR3 in amino acids: CATSEGQGTQETQYF. DNA for the CDR3: TGTGCCACTAGCGAGGGACAGGGGACTCAAGAGACCCAGTACTTC.

This clone came up once. A junction boundary mismatches the germline segment, possibly from a read error. The V and J genes are TRBV4-1 and TRBJ1-3; 7 positions agree with TRBD1. Looked up from germline, CDR1 is MGHRA and CDR2 is YSYEKL. This CDR3 has 13 amino acids. In nucleotides, the CDR3 is TGCGCCAGCAGCCAAATAGGGGGGACAGTCCAAACTTTT. Translation gives CASSQIGGTVQTF.

The V gene is TRBV28, the J gene TRBJ2-3; perhaps TRBD2 as D (6 bases). The CDR3 spans 15 residues. The germline V and J ends were trimmed by 1 base and 4 bases, with 12 bases remaining between them. The germline gives CDR1 MDHEN, CDR2 SYDVKM. This CDR3 is CASSLLTGAADTQYF. The CDR3 nucleotides read TGTGCCAGCAGTTTATTAACGGGAGCGGCAGATACGCAGTATTTT.

V gene TRBV11-3 combines with J gene TRBJ2-3; D uncertain. Trimming shortened V by 1 base and J by 4 bases, and 12 bases separated the two germline ends. Germline assignment: CDR1 SGHNT and CDR2 YENEEA. The CDR3 extends over 15 amino acids. CDR3: CASSLAGNGPDTQYF. CDR3 in DNA: TGTGCCAGCAGCTTAGCAGGAAATGGTCCAGATACGCAGTATTTT.

V gene TRBV9 combines with J gene TRBJ2-7; TRBD2 matches at 13 bases. This CDR3 comprises 15 residues. After removal of 6 bases from V and 5 bases from J, the junction contained 8 bases not matched to a gene. Germline V lookup: CDR1 SGDLS, CDR2 YYNGEE. The CDR3 sequence: CASTPGGTSGNEQYF. CDR3 in DNA: TGTGCCAGCACCCCCGGAGGGACTAGCGGGAACGAGCAGTACTTC.

CDR3 DNA sequence: TGTGCCACCAGTGAGGGACGGAGGGGTATGGACTATGGCTACACCTTC. It yields the protein CATSEGRRGMDYGYTF. This rearrangement joins TRBV24-1 to TRBJ1-2, with D possibly matching TRBD1 (5 bases). Trimming stripped 4 bases from V and 3 bases from J, with 17 bases between. There are 16 residues in the CDR3. Germline assignment: CDR1 KGHDR and CDR2 SFDVKD.

This clone has a single count. The CDR3: CASRGTGGEKLFF. The DNA of the CDR3 is TGTGCCAGCAGGGGGACAGGGGGCGAAAAACTGTTTTTT. V gene TRBV6-5 combines with J gene TRBJ1-4, with 12 bases matching TRBD1. V dropped 6 bases and J dropped 8; count of bases not matched to a gene: 1. The CDR3 is made up of 13 amino acids. Germline CDR1 is MNHEY and CDR2 is SVGAGI.

This sequence joins TRBV7-9 and TRBJ2-3; 10 bases match TRBD2. This CDR3 has 15 residues. V gave up 6 bases and J gave up 2 bases; unmatched junction bases: 5. Germline lookup yields CDR1 SEHNR and CDR2 FQNEAQ (reference sequence). The CDR3 protein is CASSKSGGVTDTQYF. The CDR3 nucleotides read TGTGCCAGCAGTAAGAGCGGGGGGGTCACAGATACGCAGTATTTT.

The chain employs TRBV30 and TRBJ1-1; tentatively, D is TRBD1 (5 bases). This CDR3 spans 14 amino acids. The V end was cut by 4 bases, the J end by 1 base, with 13 bases between. The germline V gene has CDR1 GTSNPN and CDR2 SVGIG (reference sequence). CDR3 amino acids: CAWKGGGGNTEAFF. In nucleotides, the CDR3 is TGTGCCTGGAAAGGCGGGGGAGGGAACACTGAAGCTTTCTTT.

This clone appeared many times. The J gene is TRBJ2-7, the V gene TRBV7-2; weak D call: TRBD2 (5 bases). Germline CDR1 SGHTA, CDR2 FQGNSA. With 1 base removed from V and 7 bases from J, the gap between germline ends came to 11 bases. This CDR3 is 13 amino acids long. DNA of the CDR3: TGTGCCAGCAGCTTAGGAGTGGGAGTAGAGCAGTACTTC. It is translated as CASSLGVGVEQYF.

This sequence joins TRBV27 and TRBJ1-1; perhaps TRBD1 as D (6 bases). V shed 6 bases and J shed 1 base, with 15 bases lying between them. In germline, CDR1 is MNHEY, CDR2 SMNVEV (reference sequence). The CDR3 totals 15 residues. CDR3 nucleotide sequence: TGTGCCAGCAGCCCCCGGGGGGCCCCGAACACTGAAGCTTTCTTT. This codes for CASSPRGAPNTEAFF.

The chain joins TRBV28 to TRBJ1-5, with 9 bases aligning to TRBD1. Per the germline V gene, CDR1 is MDHEN and CDR2 is SYDVKM. The V segment lost 4 bases and the J segment 7 bases; nucleotides outside the gene matches: 8. The CDR3 runs to 15 residues. DNA for the CDR3: TGTGCCAGCAGTTCACCGACAGGGGGGAACCAGCCCCAGCATTTT. This sequence encodes CASSSPTGGNQPQHF.